This T cell receptor (beta chain) is from a study of blood T cell repertoires in COVID-19. Whole-study context: Acute and convalescent COVID-19 samples came from the United States, Italy and Spain. Sources were T cells, B-cell-depleted T cells, or PBMCs; the material itself was cDNA or gDNA.

J was trimmed by 0 bases and V by 7 bases; bases with no gene match: 2. This CDR3 has 14 amino acids. Germline V gives CDR1 MNHEY, CDR2 SVGAGI. Authors' data handling: Counts of nucleated cells, estimated from reference gene primer amplification, were obtained. Generated by immunoSEQ multiplex PCR, the TCRdb table keeps only in-frame clones and is missing some. From that table come the V and J calls and clone size; the DNA was used to work out D and trimming. The profile shows some 320,000 clones, around 88% of them singletons. In its sample, this clone was seen a few times. This clonotype was obtained from a woman younger than 45 who had recovered from COVID-19. Material: peripheral blood. V usage is TRBV6-5 and J usage is TRBJ2-3; 9 nucleotides match TRBD2. In DNA form, the CDR3 reads TGTGCCAGCAAGCGGGGGGAAAGCACAGATACGCAGTATTTT. Its translation: CASKRGESTDTQYF.